Given below is one TCR beta chain in context. No antigen is known for it. The same CDR3 arises from other DNA sequences in this sample as well. Trimming shortened V by 0 bases and J by 4 bases, and 9 bases separated the two germline ends. The CDR3 length is 15 residues. Per the germline V gene, CDR1 is MGHRA and CDR2 is YSYEKL. These data belong to a study of shared clonotypes between healthy human individuals. Overall study: In total, the donors were a couple of women and a few men aged 18 to 49.

The study, taken as a whole, reports: Non-shared clonotypes displayed generation probabilities falling below those of clonotypes present in all four donors.

A 200 ng quantity of DNA, 30,000 to 35,000 T cell genomes, went into the sorted-subset replicate PCRs. The protocol was immunoSEQ multiplex PCR, while the TCRdb copy is restricted to in-frame clones and leaves out a portion. The sample holds about 1.1 million clones; 78% are singletons and the top ten take approximately 0.5%. This TCR derives from a man aged 18 to 35 in good health. Some clones in this sample may be carry-over from other donors' samples. Sequenced sample: memory CD4+ T cells from PBMCs. Documented subset: CD45RA-negative fraction. V and J are TRBV4-1 and TRBJ2-2; a weak D match, TRBD1 (5 bases). This chain's CDR3 is CASSQDRRATGELFF. For the CDR3, the DNA is TGCGCCAGCAGCCAAGATCGCAGGGCCACCGGGGAGCTGTTTTTT.